One T cell receptor beta chain is described in this entry. The antigen is not known. The data originate from a study of T-cell memory formation after mild COVID-19. Whole-study context: The two donors had largely donor-specific TCR clusters.

J was trimmed by 2 bases and V by 5 bases; bases with no gene match: 16. Germline lookup yields CDR1 KGHSH and CDR2 LQKENI. The CDR3 runs to 18 residues. Using constant-segment primers, 5'RACE produced TCR alpha and TCR beta cDNA libraries carrying sample barcodes and UMIs. TCRdb recomputed calls from the 5' RACE reads with MiXCR, one row per CDR3 protein. The sample records 450,000 or so distinct CDR3 sequences, 20% being singletons. Study-wide results and limits: Balance between CD4 and CD8 was seen in clones contracting day 15 to 85, and a CD4+ lean was seen in later expanders. The finding that pre-infection memory included some responding clones suggested that cross-reactive memory joined.

V is TRBV18 and J is TRBJ2-5; 8 bases agree with TRBD2. What was sequenced was PBMCs or a T cell subset sorted from them (not recorded which). The clonotype originates from an adult woman who had mild COVID-19 (a few samples of this study predate the infection). Cell type and time point are not known. The CDR3 DNA is TGTGCCAGCTCAGCCCTGCCCAGGGCCCCGGGAGGGCAAGAGACCCAGTACTTC. It is translated as CASSALPRAPGGQETQYF.